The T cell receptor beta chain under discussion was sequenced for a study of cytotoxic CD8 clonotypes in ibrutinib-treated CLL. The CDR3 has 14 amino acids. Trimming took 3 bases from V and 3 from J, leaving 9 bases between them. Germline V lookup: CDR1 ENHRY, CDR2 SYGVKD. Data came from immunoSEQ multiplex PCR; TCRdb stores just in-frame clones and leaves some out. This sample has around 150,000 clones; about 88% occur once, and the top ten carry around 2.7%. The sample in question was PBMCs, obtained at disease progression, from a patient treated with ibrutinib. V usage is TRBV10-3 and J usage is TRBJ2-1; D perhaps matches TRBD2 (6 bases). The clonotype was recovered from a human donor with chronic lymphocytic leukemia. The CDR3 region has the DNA TGTGCCATCAGTGAAGGACTAAACTACAATGAGCAGTTCTTC. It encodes CAISEGLNYNEQFF.